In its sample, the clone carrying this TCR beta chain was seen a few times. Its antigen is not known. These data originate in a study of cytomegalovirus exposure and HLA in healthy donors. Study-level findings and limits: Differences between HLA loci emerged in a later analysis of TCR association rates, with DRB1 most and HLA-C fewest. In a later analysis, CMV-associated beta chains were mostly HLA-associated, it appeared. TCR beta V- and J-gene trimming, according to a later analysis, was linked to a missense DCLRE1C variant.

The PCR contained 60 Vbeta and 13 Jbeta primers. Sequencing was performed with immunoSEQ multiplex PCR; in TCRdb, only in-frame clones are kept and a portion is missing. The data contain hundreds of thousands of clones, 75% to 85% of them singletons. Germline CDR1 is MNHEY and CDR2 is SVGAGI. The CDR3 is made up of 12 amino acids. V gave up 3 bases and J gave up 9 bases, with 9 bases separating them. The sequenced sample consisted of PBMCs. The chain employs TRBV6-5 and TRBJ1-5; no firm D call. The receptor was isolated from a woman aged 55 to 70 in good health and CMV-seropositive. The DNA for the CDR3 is TGTGCCAGCAGTTATACTGGCGGGCCCCAGCATTTT. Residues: CASSYTGGPQHF.